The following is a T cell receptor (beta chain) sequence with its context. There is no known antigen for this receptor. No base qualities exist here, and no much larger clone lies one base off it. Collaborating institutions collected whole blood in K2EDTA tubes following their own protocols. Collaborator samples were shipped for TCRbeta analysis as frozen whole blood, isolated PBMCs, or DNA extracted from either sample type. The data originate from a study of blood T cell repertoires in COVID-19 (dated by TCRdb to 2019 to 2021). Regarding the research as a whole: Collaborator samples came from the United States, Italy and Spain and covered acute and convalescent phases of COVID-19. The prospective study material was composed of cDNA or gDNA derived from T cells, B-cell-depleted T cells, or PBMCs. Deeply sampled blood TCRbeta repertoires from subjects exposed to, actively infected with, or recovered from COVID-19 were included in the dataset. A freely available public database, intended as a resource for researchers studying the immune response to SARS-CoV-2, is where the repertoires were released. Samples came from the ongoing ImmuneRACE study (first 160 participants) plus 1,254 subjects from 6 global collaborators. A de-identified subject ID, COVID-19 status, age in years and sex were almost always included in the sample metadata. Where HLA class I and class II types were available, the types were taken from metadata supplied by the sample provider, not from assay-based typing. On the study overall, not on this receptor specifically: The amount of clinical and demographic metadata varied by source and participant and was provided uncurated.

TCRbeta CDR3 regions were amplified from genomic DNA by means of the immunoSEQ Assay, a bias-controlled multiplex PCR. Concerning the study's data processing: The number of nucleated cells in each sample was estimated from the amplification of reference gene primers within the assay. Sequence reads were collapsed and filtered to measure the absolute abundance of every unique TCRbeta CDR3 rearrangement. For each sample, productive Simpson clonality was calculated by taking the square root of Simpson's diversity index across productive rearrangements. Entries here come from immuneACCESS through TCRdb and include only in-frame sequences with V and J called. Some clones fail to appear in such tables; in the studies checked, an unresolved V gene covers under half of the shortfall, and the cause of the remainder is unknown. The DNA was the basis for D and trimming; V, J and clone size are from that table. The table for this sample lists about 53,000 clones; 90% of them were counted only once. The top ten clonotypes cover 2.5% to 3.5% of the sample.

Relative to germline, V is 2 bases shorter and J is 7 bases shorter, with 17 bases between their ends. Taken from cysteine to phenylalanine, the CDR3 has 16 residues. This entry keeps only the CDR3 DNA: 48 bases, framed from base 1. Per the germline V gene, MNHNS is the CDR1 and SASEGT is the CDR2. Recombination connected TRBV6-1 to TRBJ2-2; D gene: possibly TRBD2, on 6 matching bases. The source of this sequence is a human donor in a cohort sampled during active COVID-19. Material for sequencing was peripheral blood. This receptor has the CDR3 CASSESGSESGGELFF. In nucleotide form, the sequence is TGTGCCAGCAGTGAAAGCGGGTCGGAATCTGGCGGGGAGCTGTTTTTT.